This note documents a single T cell receptor (beta chain) sequence. The target antigen is unknown. The data originate from a study of cytomegalovirus exposure and HLA in healthy donors. Points from the study as a whole: Previously analyzed data showed that most TCR beta V segments were productive at a frequency of about 87% or about 30%.

CDR1 and CDR2 (germline): LNHDA, SQIVND (reference sequence). This CDR3 spans 14 amino acids. V was pared by 3 bases and J by 5 bases, with 4 bases of the junction left unmatched. Vbeta (60) and Jbeta (13) primers were used in the PCR. This table comes from immunoSEQ multiplex PCR, and its TCRdb copy is limited to in-frame clones, with some not included. The repertoire holds 150,000 to 200,000 clones, approximately 72% seen once, with under 2.5% in the top ten. The TCR sequence derives from a human donor in good health. The chain couples TRBV19 to TRBJ1-1; 9 bases fit TRBD1. The specimen sequenced was PBMCs. For the CDR3, the DNA is TGTGCCAGTAGTATCACAGGGGGCATTACTGAAGCTTTCTTT. As protein: CASSITGGITEAFF.